This TCR beta chain came from a study of blood T cell repertoires in COVID-19. Germline values: CDR1 GTSNPN, CDR2 SVGIG (reference sequence). The CDR3 length is 13 residues. V gave up 6 bases and J gave up 1 base; unmatched junction bases: 5. Assay used: immunoSEQ multiplex PCR; TCRdb lists only in-frame clones, some missing. The table shows around 380,000 clones, with 87% occurring only once. Enrollees, about 18 to 89 years old, lived in 24 US areas. Donors in Cohort 3 who had recovered were those with two negative PCRs, healthcare professional clearance, or resolution of their symptoms. Sequences were obtained from PBMCs or T cells enriched from blood (not recorded which). The V gene is TRBV30, the J gene TRBJ1-1; the match to TRBD1 covers 7 bases. This receptor was identified in a man aged 25-40 years who had recovered from COVID-19. CDR3 bases: TGTGCCTGTACAGGGGCCTCGAACACTGAAGCTTTCTTT. The encoded protein is CACTGASNTEAFF.